Listed here are 25 T cell receptor beta chains from one sample, sequenced in a study of T-cell reconstitution after alpha-beta-depleted transplantation in children. Unique molecular identifiers were used in preparing the TCRbeta library. TCRdb redid the calling of the PCR reads with MiXCR, one entry per CDR3 protein. The sample records about 690,000 distinct CDR3 sequences, around a sixth being singletons. Sequencing was performed on PBMCs from the stem cell graft donor, taken from the stem cell graft. These receptors were collected from a human donor who donated a stem cell graft to a child with acute myeloid leukemia.

The chain is built from TRBV24-1 and TRBJ2-3; D remains ambiguous. V gave up 0 bases and J gave up 3 bases, with 6 bases separating them. The CDR3 covers 14 residues. Per germline, CDR1 KGHDR and CDR2 SFDVKD. The CDR3 is CATSDLGRTDTQYF. In DNA, the CDR3 is TGTGCCACCAGTGATTTGGGTAGAACAGATACGCAGTATTTT.

This clonotype came up many times. The chain uses TRBV5-6 and TRBJ2-6; no firm D call. The CDR3 has 15 residues. V was shortened by 0 bases and J by 3 bases, with 7 bases between the two germline ends. Germline CDR1 is SGHDT and CDR2 is YYEEEE. This chain's CDR3 is CASSLETFGANVLTF. The CDR3 nucleotides are TGTGCCAGCAGCTTGGAGACATTTGGGGCCAACGTCCTGACTTTC.

This clonotype was detected many times. The chain uses TRBV12-3 or TRBV12-4 and TRBJ1-2, with D unresolved. This CDR3 comprises 13 residues. V lost 0 bases and J 1 base, leaving 3 bases between the germline ends. CDR3 amino acids: CASSLALNYGYTF. The CDR3 DNA is TGTGCCAGCAGTTTAGCGCTTAACTATGGCTACACCTTC.

On this clonotype itself: A read error may explain this, as a much larger clone is one base away. V and J are TRBV7-6 and TRBJ1-1; the D is unclear. The CDR3 contains 14 residues. The germline V gene encodes CDR1 SGHVS and CDR2 FNYEAQ. Written as DNA, the CDR3 is TGTGCCAGAAGCTTAGCGGCCTTGGGGACTGAAGCTTTCTTT. This sequence encodes CARSLAALGTEAFF. Combining the CDR3 with reference TRBV7-6 and TRBJ1-1 gives the whole variable domain GAGVSQSPRYKVTKRGQDVALRCDPISGHVSLYWYRQALGQGPEFLTYFNYEAQQDKSGLPNDRFSAERPEGSISTLTIQRTEQRDSAMYRCARSLAALGTEAFFGQGTRLTVV.

This clonotype was observed a handful of times. The chain links TRBV5-1 to TRBJ2-7; either TRBD1 or TRBD2 may supply D (5 bases each). Germline assignment: CDR1 SGHRS and CDR2 YFSETQ. This CDR3 is 14 amino acids long. Trimming cost V 1 base and J 1 base, with 9 bases left between them. DNA for the CDR3: TGCGCCAGCAGCTTGAGGGACGGTTCCTACGAGCAGTACTTC. It yields the protein CASSLRDGSYEQYF. The entire variable domain, with the rest obtained from reference TRBV5-1 and TRBJ2-7, is as follows: KAGVTQTPRYLIKTRGQQVTLSCSPISGHRSVSWYQQTPGQGLQFLFEYFSETQRNKGNFPGRFSGRQFSNSRSEMNVSTLELGDSALYLCASSLRDGSYEQYFGPGTRLTVT.

This clonotype has at least ten counts. The V and J genes are TRBV20-1 and TRBJ1-1, with 7 bases identical to TRBD1. This CDR3 is 13 amino acids long. CDR1 is DFQATT, CDR2 SNEGSKA, per germline (reference sequence). Trimming cost V 3 bases and J 4 bases; bases outside gene matches: 5. The CDR3 sequence is CSASSPGGTEAFF. DNA for the CDR3: TGCAGTGCTAGCTCTCCAGGGGGCACTGAAGCTTTCTTT.

Turning to this clonotype: A much larger clone is a single base away; this may be a read error. The chain has TRBV14 and TRBJ1-2; unclear D gene. Per the germline V gene, CDR1 is SGHDN and CDR2 is FVKESK. The CDR3 sequence is 18 residues long. CDR3 in amino acids: CASSLSPWDHRTNYGHTF. DNA of the CDR3: TGTGCCAGCAGCCTAAGCCCCTGGGATCACAGAACTAACTATGGCCACACCTTC.

The chain joins TRBV12-3 or TRBV12-4 to TRBJ2-1; 9 nucleotides line up with TRBD2. CDR3 length: 15 residues. Trimming took 6 bases from V and 6 from J; bases not matched to a gene: 9. Here the CDR3 DNA reads TGTGCCAGCAGCCCTTCCCGCGGGGGGGGCAATGAGCAGTTCTTC. As protein: CASSPSRGGGNEQFF.

The chain carries TRBV20-1 and TRBJ2-7, with 8 bases that match TRBD1. This CDR3 has 15 amino acids. V shed 2 bases and J 2 bases; nucleotides not matched to a gene: 8. Germline CDR1 reads DFQATT; CDR2 reads SNEGSKA (reference sequence). The CDR3 coding sequence is TGCAGTGCTAGAAAACCGGGACAGGCTGCCTACGAGCAGTACTTC. It is translated as CSARKPGQAAYEQYF.

This clonotype was observed many times. The gene calls are TRBV5-1 and TRBJ2-1; 7 positions agree with TRBD2. This CDR3 comprises 15 residues. Germline-derived CDR1 and CDR2 are SGHRS and YFSETQ. J gave up 4 bases and V 0 bases, and 4 bases lay outside the gene matches. The DNA for the CDR3 is TGCGCCAGCAGCTTGGTCACTAGCGTATACAATGAGCAGTTCTTC. Protein sequence: CASSLVTSVYNEQFF.

Worth noting for this clonotype: This sequence may be a read error, since a much larger clone differs from it by one base. V usage is TRBV6-5 and J usage is TRBJ2-5; unclear D gene. The CDR3 runs to 14 residues. Trimming removed 2 bases from V and 2 bases from J, with 9 bases in between. Germline lookup yields CDR1 MNHEY and CDR2 SVGAGI. CDR3 bases: TGTGCCAGCAGTTACGGGCAGCTTCAAGAGACCCAGTACTTC. Encoded protein: CASSYGQLQETQYF.

The chain is built from TRBV20-1 and TRBJ2-3, with 8 nucleotides matching TRBD2. V lost 6 bases and J lost 1; bases outside the gene matches: 9. This CDR3 comprises 15 residues. The germline CDR1 and CDR2 sequences are DFQATT and SNEGSKA (reference sequence). This CDR3 is CSATSPLAGTDTQYF. DNA of the CDR3: TGCAGTGCCACCTCCCCACTAGCGGGCACAGATACGCAGTATTTT.

This clonotype was seen ten or more times. The genes are TRBV20-1 and TRBJ2-2; the D gene is possibly TRBD2 (6 bases). CDR1 and CDR2 (germline): DFQATT, SNEGSKA (reference sequence). The length of the CDR3 is 15 residues. Trimming removed 1 base at V and 5 bases at J, with 14 bases between. CDR3 loop: CSARALGRGTGELFF. In DNA, the CDR3 is TGCAGTGCTAGAGCCCTGGGGCGGGGAACCGGGGAGCTGTTTTTT.

This clonotype was observed a few times. V and J are TRBV7-2 and TRBJ2-3; TRBD2 is a possible D gene (5 bases). Germline lookup yields CDR1 SGHTA and CDR2 FQGNSA. The V and J ends lost 1 base and 6 bases respectively, with 20 bases between them. The CDR3 sequence is 17 residues long. As DNA, the CDR3 is TGTGCCAGCAGCTTAGGTGGTGGGCGGGTTGGAAGGGATACGCAGTATTTT. This encodes CASSLGGGRVGRDTQYF. The entire variable domain, with the rest obtained from reference TRBV7-2 and TRBJ2-3, is as follows: GAGVSQSPSNKVTEKGKDVELRCDPISGHTALYWYRQSLGQGLEFLIYFQGNSAPDKSGLPSDRFSAERTGGSVSTLTIQRTQQEDSAVYLCASSLGGGRVGRDTQYFGPGTRLTVL.

This clonotype has a handful of counts. The CDR3, as DNA: TGCAGTGCTAGTACAGCCTCTGGGGCCAACGTCCTGACTTTC. Translating gives CSASTASGANVLTF. V is TRBV20-1 and J is TRBJ2-6; D remains ambiguous. Germline V CDR1 and CDR2: DFQATT, SNEGSKA (reference sequence). CDR3 size: 14 residues. Trimming took off 3 bases at V and 0 bases at J, with 6 bases between the two ends.

This clonotype has at least ten counts. This chain links TRBV28 with TRBJ2-2; D remains unclear. This CDR3 has 14 amino acids. V was trimmed by 5 bases and J by 0 bases, leaving 7 bases between them. From germline, CDR1 is MDHEN and CDR2 SYDVKM. The CDR3 protein is CASSPGPNTGELFF. Here the CDR3 DNA reads TGTGCCAGCAGTCCGGGCCCGAACACCGGGGAGCTGTTTTTT.

This clonotype showed up just once. The chain has TRBV11-3 and TRBJ2-7, with a weak D call TRBD2 (6 bases). This CDR3 has 12 residues. Per the germline V gene, CDR1 is SGHNT and CDR2 is YENEEA. V shed 3 bases and J shed 9 bases, with 12 bases lying between them. The CDR3 region is CASSLGTLGQYF. The CDR3 region has the DNA TGTGCCAGCAGCTTGGGGACTCTCGGGCAGTACTTC.

This clonotype was seen a handful of times. Here the CDR3 DNA reads TGTGCCAGCAGCAAAGTTCACAGCCTTCTCTATGGCTACACCTTC. It translates to CASSKVHSLLYGYTF. The V and J genes are TRBV21-1 and TRBJ1-2. TRBV21-1 is shown as a pseudogene. The CDR3 runs 15 residues.

This clonotype was seen many times. The CDR3 here is CSVSQPGYTF. The CDR3 DNA follows: TGCAGCGTTAGTCAGCCTGGCTACACCTTC. The rearrangement links TRBV29-1 to TRBJ1-2; D is unresolved. The germline V gene encodes CDR1 SQVTM and CDR2 ANQGSEA. This CDR3 region has 10 residues. The germline V and J ends were trimmed by 5 bases and 7 bases, with 8 bases remaining between them.

This clonotype showed up many times. The chain combines TRBV10-3 with TRBJ1-4, with D possibly being TRBD1 (5 bases). CDR1 ENHRY and CDR2 SYGVKD come from the germline V gene. Trimming removed 3 bases from V and 5 bases from J, with 13 bases in between. This CDR3 spans 15 amino acids. The CDR3 DNA is TGTGCCATCAGTGACCCTGACAGATCGAATGAAAAACTGTTTTTT. It encodes CAISDPDRSNEKLFF.

The V call is TRBV2, the J call TRBJ1-3; D possibly corresponds to TRBD1 (5 bases). The V gene lost 0 bases and the J gene lost 13 bases, with 13 bases spanning the gap. The CDR3 totals 13 residues. The V gene's germline CDR1 is SNHLY and CDR2 FYNNEI. The CDR3 loop reads CASSEALQGRIYF. The DNA for the CDR3 is TGTGCCAGCAGTGAAGCGCTTCAGGGTCGTATATATTTT.

This clonotype appeared many times. This chain connects TRBV7-7 to TRBJ2-3, with D perhaps TRBD1 (5 bases). The ends were cut back, 1 base at V and 4 bases at J, with 9 bases in the middle. The CDR3 has 14 residues. In germline, CDR1 is SSHAT, CDR2 FNYEAQ (reference sequence). CDR3 coding DNA: TGTGCCAGCAGCTTAGACAGGATCTCAGATACGCAGTATTTT. Protein product: CASSLDRISDTQYF.

This clonotype was seen a few times. The CDR3 region is CASSPRDRGPEQYF. The CDR3 DNA reads TGCGCCAGCAGCCCCCGGGACAGGGGTCCCGAGCAGTACTTC. The chain joins TRBV4-3 to TRBJ2-7; 10 nucleotides align to TRBD1. The V segment lost 4 bases and the J segment 6 bases; nucleotides outside the gene matches: 6. The CDR3 extends over 14 amino acids. Germline CDR1 and CDR2: LGHNA and YSLEER.

The chain employs TRBV5-1 and TRBJ1-2; D is perhaps TRBD1 (5 bases). The CDR3 spans 15 residues. Trimming shortened V by 0 bases and J by 4 bases, and 13 bases separated the two germline ends. The germline gives CDR1 SGHRS, CDR2 YFSETQ. The CDR3 spells CASSLDDSRVYGYTF. CDR3 DNA sequence: TGCGCCAGCAGCTTGGACGACAGTAGAGTCTATGGCTACACCTTC.

The V gene is TRBV21-1, the J gene TRBJ2-7; the DNA was not compared with TRBD2, the D call given in the table. TRBV21-1 is noted as a pseudogene. This CDR3 has 15 residues. This CDR3 reads CASSTPRDFSYEQYV. The CDR3 coding sequence is TGTGCCAGCAGCACCCCGAGGGACTTCTCCTACGAGCAGTACGTC.